This T cell receptor beta chain stems from a study of blood T cell repertoires in COVID-19. Study context: Acute and convalescent COVID-19 samples came from the United States, Italy and Spain.

V dropped 7 bases and J dropped 5; count of bases not matched to a gene: 10. This CDR3 contains 15 residues. Germline values: CDR1 SEHNR, CDR2 FQNEAQ (reference sequence). Original analysis: For nucleated cells, counts were estimated from reference gene primer amplification. Sequencing used immunoSEQ multiplex PCR; TCRdb keeps in-frame clones, though not all of them. D and trimming were read from the DNA, whereas the V and J calls and clone size are those reported in that table. Here the sample spans a few hundred thousand clones, over 75% being singletons. Sequencing was performed on peripheral blood. The chain has TRBV7-9 and TRBJ1-1; 10 bases fit TRBD1. The receptor comes from a middle-aged man with active or convalescent COVID-19. CDR3 coding DNA: TGTGCCAGCACGACAGGGGGCATTATGATGACTGAAGCTTTCTTT. Protein product: CASTTGGIMMTEAFF.